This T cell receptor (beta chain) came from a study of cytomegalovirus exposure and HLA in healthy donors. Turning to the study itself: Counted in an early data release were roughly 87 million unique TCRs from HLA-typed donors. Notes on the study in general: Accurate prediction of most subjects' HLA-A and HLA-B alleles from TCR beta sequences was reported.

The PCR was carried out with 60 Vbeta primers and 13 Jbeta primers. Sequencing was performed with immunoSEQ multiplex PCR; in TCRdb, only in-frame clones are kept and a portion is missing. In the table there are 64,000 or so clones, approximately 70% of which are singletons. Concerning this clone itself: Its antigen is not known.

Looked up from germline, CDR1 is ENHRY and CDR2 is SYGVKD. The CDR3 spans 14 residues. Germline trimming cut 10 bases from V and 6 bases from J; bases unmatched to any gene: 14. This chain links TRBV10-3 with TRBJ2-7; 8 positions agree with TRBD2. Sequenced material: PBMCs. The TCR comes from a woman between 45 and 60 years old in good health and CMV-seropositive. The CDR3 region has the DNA TGTGCCACGGGTCTGGCGGGGGGTCAGGGCGAGCAGTACTTC. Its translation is CATGLAGGQGEQYF.